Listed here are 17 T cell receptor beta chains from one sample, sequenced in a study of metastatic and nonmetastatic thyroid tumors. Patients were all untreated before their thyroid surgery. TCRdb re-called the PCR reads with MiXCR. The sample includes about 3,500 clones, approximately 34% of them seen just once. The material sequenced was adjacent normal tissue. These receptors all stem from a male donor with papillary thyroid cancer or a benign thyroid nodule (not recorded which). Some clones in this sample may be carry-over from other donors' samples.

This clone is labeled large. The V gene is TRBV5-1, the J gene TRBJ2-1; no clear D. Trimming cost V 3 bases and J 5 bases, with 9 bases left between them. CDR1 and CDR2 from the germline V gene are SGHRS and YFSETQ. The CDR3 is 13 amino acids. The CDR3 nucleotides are TGCGCCAGCAGCTCCGTTCCGGACAATGAGCAGTTCTTC. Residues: CASSSVPDNEQFF.

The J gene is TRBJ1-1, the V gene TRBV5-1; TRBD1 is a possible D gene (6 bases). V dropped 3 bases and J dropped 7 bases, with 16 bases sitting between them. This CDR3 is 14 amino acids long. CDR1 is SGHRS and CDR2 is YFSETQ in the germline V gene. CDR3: CASSSLQGGGEAFF. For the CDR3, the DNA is TGCGCCAGCAGCTCGTTACAGGGTGGGGGTGAAGCTTTCTTT.

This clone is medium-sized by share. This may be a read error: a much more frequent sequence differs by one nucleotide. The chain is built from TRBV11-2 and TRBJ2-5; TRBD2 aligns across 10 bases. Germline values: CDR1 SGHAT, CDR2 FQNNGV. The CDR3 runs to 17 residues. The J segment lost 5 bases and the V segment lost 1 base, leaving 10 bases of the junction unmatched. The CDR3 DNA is TGTGCCAGCAGCTTAGGCCCAGCGGGAGGGCCGGGTGAGACCCAGTACTTC. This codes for CASSLGPAGGPGETQYF.

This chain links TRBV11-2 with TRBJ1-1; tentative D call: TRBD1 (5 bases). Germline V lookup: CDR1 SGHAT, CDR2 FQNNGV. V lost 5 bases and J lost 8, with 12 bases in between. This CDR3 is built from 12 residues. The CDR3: CASSVYRTEAFF. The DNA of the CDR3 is TGTGCCAGCAGCGTATATAGGACAGAAGCTTTCTTT.

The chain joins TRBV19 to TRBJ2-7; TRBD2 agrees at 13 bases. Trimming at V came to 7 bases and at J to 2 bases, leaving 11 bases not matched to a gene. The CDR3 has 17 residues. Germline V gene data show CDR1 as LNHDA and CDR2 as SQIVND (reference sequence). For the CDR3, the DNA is TGTGCCAGTACCAGACTAGCGGGAGGTTCGGAAACCTACGAGCAGTACGTC. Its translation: CASTRLAGGSETYEQYV.

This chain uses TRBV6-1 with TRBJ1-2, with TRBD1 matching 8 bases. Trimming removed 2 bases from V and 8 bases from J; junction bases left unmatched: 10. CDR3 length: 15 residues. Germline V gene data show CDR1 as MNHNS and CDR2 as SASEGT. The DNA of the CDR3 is TGTGCCAGCAGTGAATTTAGCGACAGGGGCGAAGGCTACACCTTC. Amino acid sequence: CASSEFSDRGEGYTF.

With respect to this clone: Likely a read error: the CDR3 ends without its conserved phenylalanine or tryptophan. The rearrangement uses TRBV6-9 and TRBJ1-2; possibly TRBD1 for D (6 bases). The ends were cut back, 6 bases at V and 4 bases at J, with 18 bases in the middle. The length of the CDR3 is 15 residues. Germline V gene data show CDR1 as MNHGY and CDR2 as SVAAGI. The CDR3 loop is CASRLQGHGTYGYTI. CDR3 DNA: TGTGCCAGCAGGTTACAGGGACATGGGACCTATGGCTACACCATC.

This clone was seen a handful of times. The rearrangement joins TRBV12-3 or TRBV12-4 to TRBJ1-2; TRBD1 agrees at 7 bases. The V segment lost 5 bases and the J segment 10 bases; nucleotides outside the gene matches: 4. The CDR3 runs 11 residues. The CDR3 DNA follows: TGTGCCAGCAGTCCAGGGACAGCCTACACCTTC. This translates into CASSPGTAYTF.

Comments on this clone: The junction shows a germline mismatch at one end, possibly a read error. The CDR3 nucleotides read TGTGACAGCAGCATAACAGGCGGGCAGACCTACGAGCAGTACTTC. Its protein product is CDSSITGGQTYEQYF. The chain employs TRBV7-9 and TRBJ2-7, with D tentatively TRBD1 or TRBD2 (5 bases each). CDR1 SEHNR and CDR2 FQNEAQ come from the germline V gene (reference sequence). The CDR3 has 15 residues.

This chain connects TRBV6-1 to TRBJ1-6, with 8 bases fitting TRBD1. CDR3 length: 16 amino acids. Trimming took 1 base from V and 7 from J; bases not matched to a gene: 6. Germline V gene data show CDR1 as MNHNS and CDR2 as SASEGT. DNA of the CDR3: TGTGCCAGCAGTGAAGGGGCTACAGGGGGAAATTCACCCCTCCACTTT. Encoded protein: CASSEGATGGNSPLHF.

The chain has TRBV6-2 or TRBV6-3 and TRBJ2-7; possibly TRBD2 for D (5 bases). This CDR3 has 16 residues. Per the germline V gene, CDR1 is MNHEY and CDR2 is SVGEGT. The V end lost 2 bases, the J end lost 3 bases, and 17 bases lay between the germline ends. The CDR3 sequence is CASSYRSGGWDYEQYF. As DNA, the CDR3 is TGTGCCAGCAGTTACCGGAGCGGCGGATGGGACTACGAGCAGTACTTC.

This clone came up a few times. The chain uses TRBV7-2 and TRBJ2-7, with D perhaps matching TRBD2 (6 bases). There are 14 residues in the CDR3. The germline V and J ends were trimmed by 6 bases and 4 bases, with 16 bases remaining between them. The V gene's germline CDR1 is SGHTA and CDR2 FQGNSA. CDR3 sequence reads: CASSPLLGRYEQYF. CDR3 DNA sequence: TGTGCCAGCAGTCCCCTTCTGGGGAGGTACGAGCAGTACTTC.

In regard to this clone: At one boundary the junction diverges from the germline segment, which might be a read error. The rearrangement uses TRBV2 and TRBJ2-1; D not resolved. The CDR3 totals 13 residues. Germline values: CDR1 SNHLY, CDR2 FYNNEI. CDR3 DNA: TGTGACAGCGTCATGGACCCTAGGAATGAGCAGTTCTTC. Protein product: CDSVMDPRNEQFF.

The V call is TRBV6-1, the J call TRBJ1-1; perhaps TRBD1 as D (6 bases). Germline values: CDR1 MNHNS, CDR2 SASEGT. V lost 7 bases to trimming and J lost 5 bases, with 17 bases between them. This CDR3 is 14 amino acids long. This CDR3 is CASTPRAGVTEAFF. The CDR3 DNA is TGTGCCAGCACCCCCCGGGCAGGGGTAACTGAAGCTTTCTTT.

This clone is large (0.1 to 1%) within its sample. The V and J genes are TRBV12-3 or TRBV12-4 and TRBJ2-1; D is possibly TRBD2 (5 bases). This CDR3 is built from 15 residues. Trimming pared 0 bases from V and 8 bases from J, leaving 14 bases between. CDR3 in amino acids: CASSLAGVSGDEQFF. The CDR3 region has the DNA TGTGCCAGCAGTTTAGCGGGAGTTTCAGGAGATGAGCAGTTCTTC.

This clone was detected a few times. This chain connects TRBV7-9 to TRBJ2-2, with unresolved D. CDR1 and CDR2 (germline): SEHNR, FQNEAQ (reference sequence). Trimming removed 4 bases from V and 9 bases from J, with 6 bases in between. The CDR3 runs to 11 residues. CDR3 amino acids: CASSSYRELFF. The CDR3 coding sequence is TGTGCCAGCAGCTCTTATAGGGAGCTGTTTTTT.

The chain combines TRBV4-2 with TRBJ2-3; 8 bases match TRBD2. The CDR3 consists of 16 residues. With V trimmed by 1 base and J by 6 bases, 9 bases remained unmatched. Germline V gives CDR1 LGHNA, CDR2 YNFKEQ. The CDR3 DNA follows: TGTGCCAGCAGCCAAGTAACCGGGGGGGGCTCGGATACGCAGTATTTT. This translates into CASSQVTGGGSDTQYF.